The next 5 T cell receptor beta chains were all read from a single sample in a study of T cells in Graves' hyperthyroidism and ophthalmopathy. The TCR beta CDR3 regions underwent amplification using RNA transcripts as the source. Initially, a first-round RT-PCR of the TCR CDR3 employed the HTBI primer set. TCRdb re-analysed the multiplex PCR reads in MiXCR, keeping a single row per CDR3 protein. The table records 250,000 to 300,000 distinct CDR3 sequences, around 15% of them present only once. Sample: blood. The receptors were gathered from a woman aged 50 to 65 with Graves' hyperthyroidism that later progressed to Graves' ophthalmopathy.

The chain joins TRBV12-3 or TRBV12-4 to TRBJ1-1; perhaps TRBD1 as D (5 bases). The CDR3 is made up of 18 amino acids. V was shortened by 6 bases and J by 2 bases, with 25 bases between the two germline ends. CDR3 in amino acids: CASSFLGVTRLTNTEAFF. CDR3 in DNA: TGTGCCAGCAGCTTTTTGGGGGTCACGCGCCTCACAAACACTGAAGCTTTCTTT.

V gene TRBV7-9 combines with J gene TRBJ1-5; weak D call: TRBD1 (6 bases). Germline V gives CDR1 SEHNR, CDR2 FQNEAQ (reference sequence). CDR3 length: 17 amino acids. Between the trimmed V and J ends, which lost 1 base and 3 bases, there was a span of 16 bases. The CDR3 DNA sequence: TGTGCCAGCAGCTTAGGGGGGGCGGCAGGGTCCAATCAGCCCCAGCATTTT. Its translation is CASSLGGAAGSNQPQHF.

This clonotype was observed many times. J is TRBJ1-1 and V is TRBV28; D is ambiguous. The CDR3 totals 14 residues. The germline V and J ends were trimmed by 3 bases and 0 bases, with 8 bases remaining between them. Germline V CDR1 and CDR2: MDHEN, SYDVKM. The CDR3 DNA follows: TGTGCCAGCAGTTTGAATAGGATGAACACTGAAGCTTTCTTT. Protein product: CASSLNRMNTEAFF. Looking up the rest from reference TRBV28 and TRBJ1-1 gives the full variable domain: DVKVTQSSRYLVKRTGEKVFLECVQDMDHENMFWYRQDPGLGLRLIYFSYDVKMKEKGDIPEGYSVSREKKERFSLILESASTNQTSMYLCASSLNRMNTEAFFGQGTRLTVV.

Concerning this clonotype: Because it lacks the conserved phenylalanine or tryptophan at the end, this CDR3 is likely a read error. The chain has TRBV18 and TRBJ1-6; D uncertain. This CDR3 has 16 residues. The V and J ends lost 2 bases and 5 bases respectively, with 13 bases between them. Germline V gene lookup returns CDR1 KGHSH and CDR2 LQKENI. The CDR3 DNA is TGTGCCAGCTCACCATTTAGGCCAGCCGATAATTCACCCCTCCACCTT. Protein product: CASSPFRPADNSPLHL.

This clonotype turned up a few times. This sequence joins TRBV4-1 and TRBJ2-7; D might be TRBD1 or TRBD2, each matching 6 bases. Between the trimmed V and J ends, which lost 0 bases and 4 bases, there was a span of 16 bases. CDR1 and CDR2 from the germline V gene are MGHRA and YSYEKL. The CDR3 is 16 amino acids. CDR3 loop: CASSQEEGGALYEQYF. Written as DNA, the CDR3 is TGCGCCAGCAGCCAAGAGGAGGGGGGTGCCCTATACGAGCAGTACTTC.